The 29 T cell receptor beta chains given below trace back to one sample, sequenced in a study of low-dose radiotherapy and immunotherapy resistance in tumors. Both TCRalpha and TCRbeta chains were reverse transcribed with V-gene-specific primers. A roughly 20-cycle PCR with a constant-region primer and V-primer adapter amplified TCRs. TCRdb called the reads again in MiXCR, with one record for every CDR3 protein. The sample lists 54,000 or so distinct CDR3 sequences, 25% occurring once. Time point here: before trial treatment. The sample here was PBMCs, taken before treatment. The receptors were sampled from a male donor with prostate cancer.

As regards this clonotype: Possible read error: a much larger clone is one base away. The chain is built from TRBV12-3 or TRBV12-4 and TRBJ2-2, with D tentatively TRBD2 (5 bases). The CDR3 covers 15 residues. The CDR3 nucleotides are TGTGCCAGCAGTTTAAACTCCCAAGGTACCGGGAAGCTGTTTTTT. It specifies CASSLNSQGTGKLFF.

V gene TRBV30 combines with J gene TRBJ1-3; D call uncertain. CDR1 and CDR2 (germline): GTSNPN, SVGIG (reference sequence). The CDR3 is made up of 14 amino acids. Trimming removed 0 bases from V and 7 bases from J, with 13 bases in between. The CDR3 bases are TGTGCCTGGAGTGTACTTGCGGGTGCGAACACCATATATTTT. Translated: CAWSVLAGANTIYF.

The V gene is TRBV2, the J gene TRBJ2-7; TRBD2 aligns across 14 bases. The J segment lost 6 bases and the V segment lost 6 bases, leaving 7 bases of the junction unmatched. CDR1 SNHLY and CDR2 FYNNEI come from the germline V gene. The CDR3 length is 15 residues. The DNA of the CDR3 is TGTGCCAGCAGGCAGCCGGGACTAGCGGGAGTCGAGCAGTACTTC. Translation: CASRQPGLAGVEQYF.

This clonotype was found a few times. The chain combines TRBV6-2 or TRBV6-3 with TRBJ1-4; no firm D call. Germline V lookup: CDR1 MNHEY, CDR2 SVGEGT. The V end lost 6 bases, the J end lost 7 bases, and 9 bases lay between the germline ends. The CDR3 is 12 amino acids. The CDR3 nucleotides read TGTGCCAGCAGGGGGAAATCTGAAAAACTGTTTTTT. It yields the protein CASRGKSEKLFF.

This clonotype was seen ten or more times. The chain is built from TRBV20-1 and TRBJ1-5; D perhaps matches TRBD1 (6 bases). The CDR3 sequence is 12 residues long. The germline V gene encodes CDR1 DFQATT and CDR2 SNEGSKA (reference sequence). V lost 6 bases and J lost 6, with 12 bases in between. DNA for the CDR3: TGCAGTGCCACAGGGACGGGTCAGCCCCAGCATTTT. This translates into CSATGTGQPQHF.

This clonotype appeared many times. The chain links TRBV5-5 to TRBJ2-1, with D possibly being TRBD2 (6 bases). This CDR3 region has 18 residues. V lost 7 bases to trimming and J lost 1 base, with 24 bases between them. CDR1 and CDR2 (germline): SGHKS, YYEKEE (reference sequence). CDR3 in amino acids: CASGKTGGVGFSYNEQFF. In DNA, the CDR3 is TGTGCCAGCGGAAAAACAGGCGGGGTTGGTTTTTCCTACAATGAGCAGTTCTTC.

This clonotype has at least ten counts. This chain uses TRBV20-1 with TRBJ2-3, with D perhaps matching TRBD2 (7 bases). Between the trimmed V and J ends, which lost 5 bases and 2 bases, there was a span of 14 bases. The CDR3 sequence is 14 residues long. CDR1 is DFQATT and CDR2 is SNEGSKA in the germline V gene (reference sequence). CDR3 sequence (DNA): TGCAGTGCTCGGAGGGGGGGCTCCACAGATACGCAGTATTTT. This translates into CSARRGGSTDTQYF.

This clonotype was seen many times. The CDR3, as DNA: TGTGCCAGCAGCCCCGGGACAGCCTCCTACGAGCAGTACTTC. Its translation: CASSPGTASYEQYF. The chain joins TRBV6-2 or TRBV6-3 to TRBJ2-7; TRBD1 aligns across 7 bases. This CDR3 is built from 14 residues. V lost 6 bases to trimming and J lost 0 bases; unmatched junction nucleotides: 5. Germline V CDR1 and CDR2: MNHEY, SVGEGT.

This clonotype was observed a handful of times. J is TRBJ2-7 and V is TRBV2, with D uncertain. Trimming took off 6 bases at V and 3 bases at J, with 12 bases between the two ends. Germline V lookup: CDR1 SNHLY, CDR2 FYNNEI. The CDR3 loop spans 13 amino acids. The DNA for the CDR3 is TGTGCCAGCAGGCGTGAGGCGAACTACGAGCAGTACTTC. The encoded protein is CASRREANYEQYF.

The J gene is TRBJ2-2, the V gene TRBV5-1, with D maybe TRBD1 (6 bases). This CDR3 is built from 17 residues. Trimming stripped 4 bases from V and 3 bases from J, with 19 bases between. The germline V gene has CDR1 SGHRS and CDR2 YFSETQ. The CDR3 is CASSPRGRGEDTGELFF. The CDR3 DNA reads TGCGCCAGCAGCCCCAGGGGCAGGGGAGAGGACACCGGGGAGCTGTTTTTT.

This clonotype was counted at least ten times. The chain employs TRBV28 and TRBJ2-5, with no clear D. Deletions cut 4 bases from V and 5 bases from J, with 8 bases between. Germline CDR1 reads MDHEN; CDR2 reads SYDVKM. The CDR3 has 12 amino acids. The CDR3 here is CASSSSRETQYF. The CDR3 DNA reads as TGTGCCAGCAGTTCGTCCAGGGAGACCCAGTACTTC.

This clonotype appeared many times. CDR3 coding DNA: TGCGCCAGCAGCTGGTCCCTGGAGGGGGCCTCCTACAATGAGCAGTTCTTC. Its translation: CASSWSLEGASYNEQFF. The chain recombines TRBV5-1 with TRBJ2-1; TRBD1 is a possible D gene (7 bases). Trimming pared 3 bases from V and 0 bases from J, leaving 16 bases between. Per the germline V gene, CDR1 is SGHRS and CDR2 is YFSETQ. The CDR3 totals 17 residues.

The chain carries TRBV30 and TRBJ2-3, with 9 bases aligning to TRBD2. This CDR3 contains 14 residues. The J segment lost 0 bases and the V segment lost 5 bases, leaving 3 bases of the junction unmatched. Looked up from germline, CDR1 is GTSNPN and CDR2 is SVGIG (reference sequence). The CDR3: CAWETSGSTDTQYF. The CDR3 DNA follows: TGTGCCTGGGAAACTAGCGGGAGCACAGATACGCAGTATTTT.

V usage is TRBV29-1 and J usage is TRBJ1-2, with D maybe TRBD1 (5 bases). Germline-derived CDR1 and CDR2 are SQVTM and ANQGSEA. V was pared by 7 bases and J by 2 bases, with 11 bases between. The CDR3 loop spans 12 amino acids. The CDR3 DNA reads TGCAGCGCCGGGACCCCGAACTATGGCTACACCTTC. Its translation: CSAGTPNYGYTF. The whole variable domain, filled in from reference TRBV29-1 and TRBJ1-2, reads SAVISQKPSRDICQRGTSLTIQCQVDSQVTMMFWYRQQPGQSLTLIATANQGSEATYESGFVIDKFPISRPNLTFSTLTVSNMSPEDSSIYLCSAGTPNYGYTFGSGTRLTVV.

This clonotype was counted only a few times. The chain links TRBV11-1 to TRBJ2-1; 8 bases match TRBD2. The CDR3 length is 15 residues. The junction had 3 bases not matched to a gene; V was cut back by 4 bases and J by 1 base. Per germline, CDR1 SGHAT and CDR2 FQDESV (reference sequence). CDR3: CASSSGTRSYNEQFF. CDR3 nucleotides: TGTGCCAGCAGCTCCGGGACTAGATCCTACAATGAGCAGTTCTTC. Complete variable domain (other parts from reference TRBV11-1 and TRBJ2-1): EAEVAQSPRYKITEKSQAVAFWCDPISGHATLYWYRQILGQGPELLVQFQDESVVDDSQLPKDRFSAERLKGVDSTLKIQPAELGDSAMYLCASSSGTRSYNEQFFGPGTRLTVL.

At least ten counts were recorded for this clonotype. The CDR3 region has the DNA TGTGCCAGCAGGACCGTTGGCTCTGGGGCCAACGTCCTGACTTTC. This encodes CASRTVGSGANVLTF. This chain connects TRBV28 to TRBJ2-6; D remains ambiguous. The CDR3 is made up of 15 amino acids. Trimming stripped 6 bases from V and 0 bases from J, with 9 bases between. In germline, CDR1 is MDHEN, CDR2 SYDVKM.

This sequence joins TRBV29-1 and TRBJ2-7; D gene uncertain. The CDR3 has 11 residues. V lost 0 bases, J lost 5 bases, and 5 bases lay in between. Looked up from germline, CDR1 is SQVTM and CDR2 is ANQGSEA. The CDR3 bases are TGCAGCGTTGAAGAGCAGGACGAGCAGTACTTC. This sequence encodes CSVEEQDEQYF.

In the case of this clonotype: One end of the junction varies from germline; a read error may be responsible. The chain uses TRBV27 and TRBJ2-2; possibly TRBD1 or TRBD2 for D (5 bases each). This CDR3 has 15 amino acids. Per germline, CDR1 MNHEY and CDR2 SMNVEV (reference sequence). This CDR3 is CASSPLGERDGERFF. In nucleotides, the CDR3 is TGTGCCAGCAGTCCCCTCGGGGAGAGGGACGGGGAGCGGTTTTTT.

A note on this clonotype: Being one base from a much bigger clone, this may be a read error. V gene TRBV11-2 combines with J gene TRBJ2-3; 12 bases align to TRBD2. The V gene's germline CDR1 is SGHAT and CDR2 FQNNGV. The CDR3 has 18 residues. The CDR3 coding sequence is TGCGCCAACAGCCCCTCCGCGCTAGCGGGGGGGAGCACAGATACGCAGTATTTT. It yields the protein CANSPSALAGGSTDTQYF.

This clonotype was seen ten or more times. V usage is TRBV19 and J usage is TRBJ2-4; TRBD1 matches at 10 bases. V lost 3 bases and J lost 1; bases outside the gene matches: 3. The V gene's germline CDR1 is LNHDA and CDR2 SQIVND (reference sequence). The CDR3 contains 16 residues. The CDR3 bases are TGTGCCAGTAGTATCCGACAGGGGGCCGCCAAAAACATTCAGTACTTC. Its translation: CASSIRQGAAKNIQYF.

In its sample, this clonotype was seen many times. The V and J genes are TRBV6-2 or TRBV6-3 and TRBJ2-2, with 8 bases identical to TRBD1. Germline lookup yields CDR1 MNHEY and CDR2 SVGEGT. V trimming: 5 bases; J trimming: 4 bases; junction bases outside the gene matches: 6. The CDR3 contains 15 residues. CDR3 in amino acids: CASSEWQGATGELFF. CDR3 nucleotides: TGTGCCAGCAGTGAGTGGCAGGGGGCCACCGGGGAGCTGTTTTTT.

This clonotype was found many times. The rearrangement uses TRBV7-9 and TRBJ2-1; TRBD2 matches at 12 bases. The junction had 8 bases not matched to a gene; V was cut back by 5 bases and J by 9 bases. CDR3 size: 15 residues. CDR1 SEHNR and CDR2 FQNEAQ come from the germline V gene (reference sequence). DNA for the CDR3: TGTGCCAGCAGCACGGGACTAGCGGGCGGCAGTGAGCAGTTCTTC. Translating gives CASSTGLAGGSEQFF.

This clonotype occurred many times. V gene TRBV19 combines with J gene TRBJ1-2; maybe TRBD1 (6 bases). Trimming pared 9 bases from V and 0 bases from J, leaving 14 bases between. CDR1 is LNHDA, CDR2 SQIVND, per germline (reference sequence). The CDR3 has 14 residues. The CDR3 nucleotides read TGTGCCAGCTTAACCCAGGGGCCTAACTATGGCTACACCTTC. It is translated as CASLTQGPNYGYTF.

This clonotype was counted at least ten times. This chain uses TRBV25-1 with TRBJ2-7; 16 bases align to TRBD2. The CDR3 totals 17 residues. V gave up 7 bases and J gave up 5 bases; unmatched junction bases: 11. Germline-derived CDR1 and CDR2 are MGHDK and SYGVNS. The CDR3 here is CASTGTSGRALRNEQYF. For the CDR3, the DNA is TGTGCCAGCACCGGGACTAGCGGGAGGGCCCTCAGGAACGAGCAGTACTTC.

This clonotype was counted ten times or more. The chain couples TRBV20-1 to TRBJ2-3, with D perhaps being TRBD1 or TRBD2 (5 bases each). Per the germline V gene, CDR1 is DFQATT and CDR2 is SNEGSKA (reference sequence). The CDR3 sequence is 14 residues long. The V end lost 2 bases, the J end lost 0 bases, and 9 bases lay between the germline ends. In DNA form, the CDR3 reads TGCAGTGCTAGACGGGACCCTAGCACAGATACGCAGTATTTT. This codes for CSARRDPSTDTQYF.

This clonotype was observed many times. V gene TRBV10-3 combines with J gene TRBJ2-2; 11 nucleotides align to TRBD2. CDR1 and CDR2 (germline): ENHRY, SYGVKD. CDR3 length: 19 residues. Trimming removed 0 bases from V and 1 base from J; junction bases left unmatched: 7. Here the CDR3 DNA reads TGTGCCATCAGTGAGTCGCCGGGACTAGCGGTAATGAACACCGGGGAGCTGTTTTTT. Its protein is CAISESPGLAVMNTGELFF.

This clonotype was detected ten times or more. The genes are TRBV12-3 or TRBV12-4 and TRBJ1-1, with D possibly matching TRBD1 (5 bases). The CDR3 spans 14 residues. The V end lost 5 bases, the J end lost 8 bases, and 18 bases lay between the germline ends. The CDR3: CASSQSNRDREAFF. CDR3 bases: TGTGCCAGCAGTCAATCGAACCGGGACCGAGAAGCTTTCTTT.

This clonotype was counted between two and nine times. The chain uses TRBV7-2 and TRBJ1-5, with D hard to call. The CDR3 has 17 residues. Germline assignment: CDR1 SGHTA and CDR2 FQGNSA. V lost 5 bases to trimming and J lost 3 bases, with 20 bases between them. CDR3 residues: CASSRRGWAEANQPQHF. CDR3 sequence (DNA): TGTGCCAGCAGCCGTCGGGGTTGGGCAGAAGCCAATCAGCCCCAGCATTTT.

The sample holds many counts of this clonotype. The chain couples TRBV4-1 to TRBJ1-6, with a weak D call TRBD1 (6 bases). Germline lookup yields CDR1 MGHRA and CDR2 YSYEKL. Trimming shortened V by 5 bases and J by 8 bases, and 19 bases separated the two germline ends. The CDR3 covers 16 residues. The CDR3 loop is CASSGGGAGVYSPLHF. DNA for the CDR3: TGCGCCAGCAGCGGAGGGGGGGCGGGTGTTTATTCACCCCTCCACTTT.